This TCR beta chain was captured in a study of CD8+CD57+ T cells in acquired aplastic anemia. Patients included in sequencing had previously demonstrated CD8+CD57+ cell expansion by flow cytometry. The patients all had a severe acquired aplastic anemia diagnosis. At the time of blood sampling, patients had not yet received any therapy. Study conclusions and caveats: Both patients and controls carried the same twenty-nine CD8+ CDR3 sequences.

For this clonotype: What it recognizes is unknown.

Germline CDR1 SGHDN, CDR2 FVKESK. There are 11 residues in the CDR3. V lost 3 bases and J lost 12, with 12 bases in between. TCR beta VDJ and CDR3 profiling used genomic DNA as template. Each CDR3 protein gets one entry after TCRdb re-called the reads with MiXCR. Among 150,000 to 180,000 distinct CDR3 sequences, about 52% were seen once, and the ten largest hold roughly 12%. Sequencing was carried out using sorted CD4+, CD8+, or CD8+CD57+ T cells (not recorded which) from PBMCs. The source of this sequence is a human donor with aplastic anemia. The rearrangement uses TRBV14 and TRBJ2-7, with D perhaps matching TRBD1 (6 bases). CDR3 residues: CASSQTGQRYF. In DNA, the CDR3 is TGTGCCAGCAGCCAGACTGGACAGAGGTACTTC.